This TCR beta chain came from a study of OX40 agonist ivuxolimab in advanced cancers. Trimming took 2 bases from V and 0 from J, leaving 14 bases between them. The CDR3 is 17 amino acids. Germline V gene lookup returns CDR1 KGHSH and CDR2 LQKENI. Sequencing used immunoSEQ multiplex PCR; TCRdb keeps in-frame clones, though not all of them. The sample holds 60,000 or so clones, 80% to 85% seen once. The input for sequencing was CD4+ or CD8+ T cells sorted from blood, taken in a trial of the OX40 agonist ivuxolimab. The receptor's source is an adult with an advanced solid tumor such as melanoma, head and neck, liver or kidney cancer. V gene TRBV18 combines with J gene TRBJ1-3; weak D call: TRBD1 (6 bases). In DNA, the CDR3 is TGTGCCAGCTCACCAAAACAGGGCCACGTCTCTGGAAACACCATATATTTT. Protein sequence: CASSPKQGHVSGNTIYF.